This TCR beta chain was captured in a study of CD8+ T cells in alopecia areata. Isolated RNA was reverse transcribed into cDNA used as the sequencing template. Sequencing was performed with immunoSEQ multiplex PCR; in TCRdb, only in-frame clones are kept and a portion is missing. The data hold about 140,000 clones, with 86% observed a single time. Treatment: oral pan-JAK inhibitor, 5-10 mg twice daily. This clone showed up just once. This CDR3 is built from 14 residues. Trimming cost V 1 base and J 6 bases; bases outside gene matches: 2. In germline, CDR1 is SGHVS, CDR2 FNYEAQ. This rearrangement joins TRBV7-6 to TRBJ2-2; the match to TRBD2 covers 7 bases. The material sequenced was CD8+ T cells sorted from blood, taken at week 4, from a patient treated with tofacitinib. This receptor was identified in a human donor with alopecia areata. The CDR3 loop is CASSLGAGAGELFF. In nucleotides, the CDR3 is TGTGCCAGCAGCTTAGGTGCGGGAGCCGGGGAGCTGTTTTTT.